This TCR beta chain was recovered during a study of shared clonotypes between healthy human individuals. Assay: immunoSEQ multiplex PCR; the TCRdb copy retains only in-frame clones and omits some. The data contain fewer than 400,000 clones, around two thirds of them singletons. J gave up 2 bases and V 2 bases, and 4 bases lay outside the gene matches. In germline, CDR1 is GTSNPN, CDR2 SVGIG (reference sequence). The CDR3 runs to 15 residues. As for this clone: Antigen specificity is unknown.

General observations from the study: Donor clonotype sharing was expected to depend on sequencing depth.

Sequencing input: memory CD4+ T cells sorted from blood. Subset specified: CD45RA-negative fraction. The receptor comes from a young man in good health. This chain joins TRBV30 and TRBJ2-5; 11 bases agree with TRBD2. CDR3: CAWSSTSGAQETQYF. The CDR3 DNA reads TGTGCCTGGAGTTCGACTAGCGGGGCACAAGAGACCCAGTACTTC.